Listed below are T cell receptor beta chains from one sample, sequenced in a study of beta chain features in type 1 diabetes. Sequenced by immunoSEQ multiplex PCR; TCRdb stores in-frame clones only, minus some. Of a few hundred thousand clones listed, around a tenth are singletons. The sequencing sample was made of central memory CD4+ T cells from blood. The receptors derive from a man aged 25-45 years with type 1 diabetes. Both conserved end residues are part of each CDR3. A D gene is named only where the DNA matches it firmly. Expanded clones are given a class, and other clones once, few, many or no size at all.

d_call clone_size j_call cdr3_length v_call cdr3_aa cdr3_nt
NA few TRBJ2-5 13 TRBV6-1 CASFEQGRETQYF TGTGCCAGCTTCGAGCAGGGAAGGGAGACCCAGTACTTC
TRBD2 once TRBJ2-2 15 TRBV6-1 CASSEWGGYTGELFF TGTGCCAGCAGTGAATGGGGAGGGTACACCGGGGAGCTGTTTTTT
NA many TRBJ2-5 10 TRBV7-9 CASSGETQYF TGTGCCAGCAGCGGAGAGACCCAGTACTTC
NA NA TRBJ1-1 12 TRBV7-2 CASSLLSGTAFF TGTGCCAGCAGCTTATTGTCTGGGACGGCTTTCTTT
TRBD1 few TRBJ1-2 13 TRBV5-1 CASSRSRDSGYTF TGCGCCAGCAGCCGTAGCCGGGACAGTGGCTACACCTTC
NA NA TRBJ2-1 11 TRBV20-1 CSASKSNEQFF TGCAGTGCTAGTAAGAGCAATGAGCAGTTCTTC
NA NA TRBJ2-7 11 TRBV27 CASSPPYEQYF TGTGCCAGCAGCCCCCCCTACGAGCAGTACTTC
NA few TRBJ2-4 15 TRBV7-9 CASSSTGTYENIQYF TGTGCCAGCAGCTCAACCGGGACATACGAAAACATTCAGTACTTC
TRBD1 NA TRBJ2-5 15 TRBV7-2 CASSPDRGNGETQYF TGTGCCAGCAGCCCGGACAGGGGGAATGGAGAGACCCAGTACTTC
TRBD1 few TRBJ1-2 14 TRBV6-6 CASSYTGGMYGYTF TGTGCCAGCAGTTACACAGGGGGAATGTATGGCTACACCTTC
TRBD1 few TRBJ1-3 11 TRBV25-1 CASNRGNTIYF TGTGCCAGCAACAGGGGTAACACCATATATTTT
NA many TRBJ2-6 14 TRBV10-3 CAIARESGANVLTF TGTGCCATAGCCAGGGAATCTGGGGCCAACGTCCTGACTTTC
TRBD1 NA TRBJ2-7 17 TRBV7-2 CASSLARTGGSSYEQYF TGTGCCAGCAGCTTAGCACGGACAGGGGGCTCTTCCTACGAGCAGTACTTC
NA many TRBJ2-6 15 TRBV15 CATSRDSLRANVLTF TGTGCCACCAGCAGAGACAGCCTCAGGGCCAACGTCCTGACTTTC
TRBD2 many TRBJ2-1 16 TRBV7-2 CASTLPRTGGDNEQFF TGTGCCAGCACCCTCCCACGGACCGGGGGGGACAATGAGCAGTTCTTC
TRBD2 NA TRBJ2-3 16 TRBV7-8 CASSLTSGRASDTQYF TGTGCCAGCAGCCTGACTAGCGGGAGGGCCTCGGATACGCAGTATTTT
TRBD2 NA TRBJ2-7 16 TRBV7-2 CASSLKGLAGDKRQYF TGTGCCAGCAGCTTAAAGGGACTAGCGGGAGATAAACGGCAGTACTTC
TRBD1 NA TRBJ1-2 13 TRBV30 CAWSVQGAGGYTF TGTGCCTGGAGTGTACAGGGGGCCGGTGGCTACACCTTC
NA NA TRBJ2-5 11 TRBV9 CASSVEETQYF TGTGCCAGCAGCGTAGAAGAGACCCAGTACTTC
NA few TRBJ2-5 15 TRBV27 CASSTKDPRRETQYF TGTGCCAGCAGTACGAAGGACCCCCGGCGGGAGACCCAGTACTTC
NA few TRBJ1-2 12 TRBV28 CASTSSDYGYTF TGTGCCAGCACCTCGAGCGACTATGGCTACACCTTC
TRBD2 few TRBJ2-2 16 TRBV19 CASSFGTTIDTGELFF TGTGCCAGTAGTTTCGGGACTACCATCGACACCGGGGAGCTGTTTTTT
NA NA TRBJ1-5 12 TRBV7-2 CASSPPGQPQHF TGTGCCAGCAGCCCCCCCGGTCAGCCCCAGCATTTT
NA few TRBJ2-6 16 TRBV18 CASSPTTGTGANVLTF TGTGCCAGCTCACCTACTACAGGGACTGGGGCCAACGTCCTGACTTTC
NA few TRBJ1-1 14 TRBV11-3 CASSLGGGYTEAFF TGTGCCAGCAGCCTTGGGGGCGGGTACACTGAAGCTTTCTTT
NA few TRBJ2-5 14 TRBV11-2 CASSLGTSAGTQYF TGTGCCAGCAGCCTTGGGACCTCCGCGGGGACCCAGTACTTC
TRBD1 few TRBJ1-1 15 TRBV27 CASRPGQGKNTEAFF TGTGCCAGCAGACCGGGACAGGGGAAGAACACTGAAGCTTTCTTT
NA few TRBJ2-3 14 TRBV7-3 CASSPRQTTDTQYF TGTGCCAGCAGCCCACGACAGACCACAGATACGCAGTATTTT
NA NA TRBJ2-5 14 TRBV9 CASSVGGTQETQYF TGTGCCAGCAGCGTAGGGGGCACCCAAGAGACCCAGTACTTC
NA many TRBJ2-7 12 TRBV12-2 CASRPTTPEQYF TGTGCAAGTCGCCCGACTACCCCCGAGCAGTACTTC
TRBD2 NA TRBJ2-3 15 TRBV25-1 CASSDQRDGIDTQYF TGTGCCAGCAGTGATCAGCGGGACGGTATAGATACGCAGTATTTT
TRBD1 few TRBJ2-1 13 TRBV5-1 CASSWDRGDEQFF TGCGCCAGCAGCTGGGACAGGGGGGATGAGCAGTTCTTC
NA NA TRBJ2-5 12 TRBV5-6 CASSLVEETQYF TGTGCCAGCAGCTTGGTTGAAGAGACCCAGTACTTC
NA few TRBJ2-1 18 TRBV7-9 CASSFNDYIRQAYNEQFF TGTGCCAGCAGCTTTAATGACTATATTCGACAGGCATACAATGAGCAGTTCTTC
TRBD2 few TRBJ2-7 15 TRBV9 CASSGKRTSVYEQYF TGTGCCAGCAGCGGGAAACGGACTAGCGTGTACGAGCAGTACTTC
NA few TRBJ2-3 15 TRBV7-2 CASSPGTGLSDTQYF TGTGCCAGCAGCCCGGGGACGGGACTCTCGGATACGCAGTATTTT
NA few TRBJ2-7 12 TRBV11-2 CASSPDRYEQYF TGTGCCAGCAGCCCGGACCGCTACGAGCAGTACTTC
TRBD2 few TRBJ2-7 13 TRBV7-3 CASSSGTSLEQYF TGTGCCAGCAGCTCCGGGACTAGTCTCGAGCAGTACTTC
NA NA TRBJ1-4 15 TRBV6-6 CASRSKALGYEKLFF TGTGCCAGCAGATCCAAGGCCCTCGGTTATGAAAAACTGTTTTTT
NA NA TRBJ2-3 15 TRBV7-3 CASSLTGSVADTQYF TGTGCCAGCAGCTTAACAGGGAGCGTGGCAGATACGCAGTATTTT
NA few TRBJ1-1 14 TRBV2 CASSAAAMNTEAFF TGTGCCAGCAGTGCGGCCGCCATGAACACTGAAGCTTTCTTT